This TCR beta chain was retrieved from a study of T cell changes during pregnancy in multiple sclerosis (dated by TCRdb to 2018 to 2020). Looking at the study overall: In women with multiple sclerosis, the researchers looked at how the T cell repertoire shifted as pregnancy progressed.

Receptors were amplified or captured by the immunoSEQ multiplex PCR assay. What TCRdb holds here is the immuneACCESS table cut down to in-frame rearrangements. Part of the clones is not present; checked against another copy, under half of the missing clones reflect an unresolved V gene, and the others are unexplained. The sample has roughly 40,000 clones on record, roughly nine tenths of them singletons. The ten top clones hold around 13% of the sample. For this clone: Its antigen target is currently unknown. Base qualities were left out, and no much larger clone turns up one base away.

The starting material was CD8+ T cells from peripheral blood mononuclear cells, obtained in the first trimester of pregnancy. The receptor comes from a female donor with multiple sclerosis, enrolled in a pregnancy study.

The CDR3 protein is CASSLGLPTNEKLFF. The DNA reads as follows: TGTGCCAGCAGCTTGGGCCTTCCAACTAATGAAAAACTGTTTTTT. The rearrangement joined TRBV13 to TRBJ1-4; the D segment cannot be called with confidence. Between the V and J ends, shortened by 3 bases and 0 bases respectively, the junction contains 8 bases. CDR1 is given as PRHDT and CDR2 as FYEKMQ, both from the germline V gene (reference sequence). The CDR3 has 15 amino acids, counting the end cysteine and phenylalanine. Left in the record is the CDR3 DNA by itself, 45 bases read in frame from the first base.